These 4 T cell receptor beta chains originate from one sample sequenced in a study of T-cell reconstitution after alpha-beta-depleted transplantation in children listed by TCRdb under 2016. Interpreted using the paper, the treatment or condition label stands for: allogeneic hematopoietic cell transplantation with graft depleted of TCRalphabeta T cells and CD19 B cells. To prepare the library, PCR was applied. TCRdb names Illumina HiSeq 2500 as the instrument used. TCR libraries were prepared with molecular barcoding, using unique molecular identifiers to normalize TCRbeta repertoire quantification. The public reads were quality trimmed at Q25 with fastp and then assembled into clones with MiXCR by TCRdb, keeping productive beta chains. Rows are combined by CDR3 protein, so each entry shows the most common genes and DNA. Recorded for this sample are fewer than 250,000 distinct CDR3 sequences; approximately 8.9% of them occurred a single time. Approximately 6% of the sample is in the top ten clones.

The sample in question was PBMCs, mostly from graft donor cells, obtained 180 days after TCRalphabeta/CD19-depleted stem cell transplant. The source of these receptors is a male patient younger than 18 who had a stem cell transplant for acute lymphoblastic leukemia, so the T cells may come from the graft donor.

This clonotype was observed at least ten times. V usage is TRBV9 and J usage is TRBJ2-2; possibly TRBD2 for D (5 bases). Germline V CDR1 and CDR2: SGDLS, YYNGEE. Trimming stripped 0 bases from V and 0 bases from J, with 12 bases between. This CDR3 is 17 amino acids long. CDR3 residues: CASSVVQWETNTGELFF. CDR3 nucleotides: TGTGCCAGCAGCGTAGTTCAGTGGGAGACGAACACCGGGGAGCTGTTTTTT.

This clonotype was observed many times. The V gene is TRBV7-3, the J gene TRBJ2-2, with 8 nucleotides matching TRBD2. The V and J ends lost 5 bases and 4 bases, in that order; junction bases with no gene match: 9. The V gene's germline CDR1 is SGHTA and CDR2 FQGTGA. The CDR3 contains 16 residues. The CDR3 here is CASSVSGGAGTGELFF. In nucleotides, the CDR3 is TGTGCCAGCAGCGTATCCGGGGGGGCCGGCACCGGGGAGCTGTTTTTT.

The chain combines TRBV7-2 with TRBJ1-1; TRBD1 is a possible D gene (5 bases). The CDR3 is 17 amino acids. Germline lookup yields CDR1 SGHTA and CDR2 FQGNSA. V was clipped by 5 bases and J by 3 bases, with 22 bases between them. The CDR3 region has the DNA TGTGCCAGCAGCCCTAATTCGGGGAGGGGAGGGCACACTGAAGCTTTCTTT. The encoded protein is CASSPNSGRGGHTEAFF.

There are many counts of this clonotype. The V and J genes are TRBV5-1 and TRBJ2-7, with 9 nucleotides matching TRBD1. V dropped 1 base and J dropped 3; count of bases not matched to a gene: 2. The CDR3 is made up of 14 amino acids. Germline V gene data show CDR1 as SGHRS and CDR2 as YFSETQ. The CDR3 loop reads CASSLSGQGYEQYF. DNA for the CDR3: TGCGCCAGCAGCTTGTCGGGACAGGGCTACGAGCAGTACTTC.